These 28 T cell receptor beta chains were sequenced from one sample in a study of beta chain features in type 1 diabetes. Study-wide findings and caveats: There was a moderate but significant shortening of TCRB CDR3s in all four CD4+ subsets of Type 1 diabetes patients.

Since all of the isolated RNA was reverse transcribed, expressed TCRB transcripts were what got sequenced. Assay used: immunoSEQ multiplex PCR; TCRdb lists only in-frame clones, some missing. Of 200,000 to 300,000 clones in the sample, roughly 22% were seen once. Their target antigens are unknown. Sequenced input: naive CD4+ T cells from blood. The receptors stem from a woman aged 40 to 49 with type 1 diabetes.

This clone was detected only a few times. This rearrangement joins TRBV7-9 to TRBJ2-3; a weak D match, TRBD1 (7 bases). Germline V CDR1 and CDR2: SEHNR, FQNEAQ (reference sequence). This CDR3 comprises 13 residues. V was pared by 5 bases and J by 9 bases, with 15 bases between. The CDR3 spells CASSRTGGETQYF. The CDR3 DNA is TGTGCCAGCAGCCGGACAGGAGGGGAAACGCAGTATTTT. The variable domain in full, completed from reference TRBV7-9 and TRBJ2-3, reads DTGVSQNPRHKITKRGQNVTFRCDPISEHNRLYWYRQTLGQGPEFLTYFQNEAQLEKSRLLSDRFSAERPKGSFSTLEIQRTEQGDSAMYLCASSRTGGETQYFGPGTRLTVL.

This clone was found a few times. This sequence joins TRBV19 and TRBJ1-5; D perhaps matches TRBD1 (6 bases). Germline CDR1 and CDR2: LNHDA and SQIVND (reference sequence). The ends were cut back, 7 bases at V and 5 bases at J, with 12 bases in the middle. The CDR3 totals 13 residues. The CDR3 sequence: CASNPGADQPQHF. CDR3 in DNA: TGTGCCAGTAATCCAGGGGCCGATCAGCCCCAGCATTTT.

The rearrangement joins TRBV6-6 to TRBJ2-5, with TRBD1 as a possible D gene (6 bases). Deletions cut 6 bases from V and 5 bases from J, with 13 bases between. CDR3 size: 13 residues. Germline loops: CDR1 MNHNY, CDR2 SVGAGI (reference sequence). The DNA for the CDR3 is TGTGCCAGCAGGGACAGCCAACGGGAGACCCAGTACTTC. It specifies CASRDSQRETQYF.

The chain is built from TRBV9 and TRBJ2-7; 8 bases are shared with TRBD2. The CDR3 runs 15 residues. Germline trimming cut 0 bases from V and 2 bases from J; bases unmatched to any gene: 4. The germline CDR1 and CDR2 sequences are SGDLS and YYNGEE. The DNA of the CDR3 is TGTGCCAGCAGCGTAGGGACTAGCTCAACCTACGAGCAGTACTTC. This codes for CASSVGTSSTYEQYF. Filled out from reference TRBV9 and TRBJ2-7, the complete variable domain reads DSGVTQTPKHLITATGQRVTLRCSPRSGDLSVYWYQQSLDQGLQFLIQYYNGEERAKGNILERFSAQQFPDLHSELNLSSLELGDSALYFCASSVGTSSTYEQYFGPGTRLTVT.

This clone was counted only a few times. The genes are TRBV7-2 and TRBJ2-1; 11 nucleotides match TRBD2. From germline, CDR1 is SGHTA and CDR2 FQGNSA. V shed 2 bases and J 0 bases; nucleotides not matched to a gene: 3. This CDR3 contains 17 residues. CDR3 sequence reads: CASSLSGTSGSYNEQFF. CDR3 nucleotides: TGTGCCAGCAGCTTATCCGGGACTAGCGGCTCCTACAATGAGCAGTTCTTC.

This clone was seen a handful of times. The gene calls are TRBV5-1 and TRBJ2-5; D might be TRBD2 (6 bases). There are 15 residues in the CDR3. Per the germline V gene, CDR1 is SGHRS and CDR2 is YFSETQ. V lost 4 bases and J 5 bases, leaving 18 bases between the germline ends. The CDR3 coding sequence is TGCGCCAGCAGCCCGGGACTCCGTCTGGCGGAGACCCAGTACTTC. Protein product: CASSPGLRLAETQYF.

This chain uses TRBV28 with TRBJ2-5; D uncertain. Germline lookup yields CDR1 MDHEN and CDR2 SYDVKM. CDR3 size: 15 residues. V lost 2 bases and J lost 2, with 12 bases in between. Here the CDR3 DNA reads TGTGCCAGCAGTTTAGCTGATCCCACACAAGAGACCCAGTACTTC. Amino acids: CASSLADPTQETQYF.

There are a few counts of this clone. The DNA for the CDR3 is TGTGCCAGCAGCATGACAGGGGATGGCTACACCTTC. This gives the protein CASSMTGDGYTF. The chain uses TRBV9 and TRBJ1-2; 8 nucleotides match TRBD1. Looked up from germline, CDR1 is SGDLS and CDR2 is YYNGEE. V lost 4 bases to trimming and J lost 6 bases; unmatched junction nucleotides: 2. The CDR3 is made up of 12 amino acids.

This clone has more than one count but fewer than ten. This chain uses TRBV28 with TRBJ1-2, with 10 bases fitting TRBD1. From germline, CDR1 is MDHEN and CDR2 SYDVKM. Trimming cost V 4 bases and J 4 bases; bases outside gene matches: 6. This CDR3 is built from 15 residues. CDR3 sequence reads: CASSYPGQGIYGYTF. The DNA of the CDR3 is TGTGCCAGCAGTTACCCGGGACAGGGGATCTATGGCTACACCTTC.

The chain combines TRBV7-9 with TRBJ2-7; D remains ambiguous. This CDR3 comprises 14 residues. Germline V gene data show CDR1 as SEHNR and CDR2 as FQNEAQ (reference sequence). V dropped 4 bases and J dropped 2 bases, with 12 bases sitting between them. As DNA, the CDR3 is TGTGCCAGCAGCTCCCGGGTTTCACCCTACGAGCAGTACTTC. Protein sequence: CASSSRVSPYEQYF.

This clone occurred a few times. V and J are TRBV13 and TRBJ2-7, with TRBD2 identical over 7 bases. Looked up from germline, CDR1 is PRHDT and CDR2 is FYEKMQ (reference sequence). The length of the CDR3 is 15 residues. V shed 2 bases and J 1 base; nucleotides not matched to a gene: 5. The CDR3 nucleotides read TGTGCCAGCAGCTTACTTAGCGGGCCGTCCTACGAGCAGTACTTC. It is translated as CASSLLSGPSYEQYF.

The J gene is TRBJ2-1, the V gene TRBV2; D perhaps matches TRBD2 (5 bases). Trimming removed 4 bases at V and 6 bases at J, with 13 bases between. This CDR3 contains 14 residues. Germline CDR1 SNHLY, CDR2 FYNNEI. The CDR3 reads CASSGLRGVNEQFF. CDR3 DNA: TGTGCCAGCAGTGGATTACGGGGAGTCAATGAGCAGTTCTTC.

Only a few counts were recorded for this clone. This sequence joins TRBV7-2 and TRBJ2-1; 8 bases align to TRBD2. Germline V gives CDR1 SGHTA, CDR2 FQGNSA. With V trimmed by 5 bases and J by 5 bases, 14 bases remained unmatched. This CDR3 region has 17 residues. As DNA, the CDR3 is TGTGCCAGCAGCCCCCGGGGAAGCGGGAGTTTGAACAATGAGCAGTTCTTC. This sequence encodes CASSPRGSGSLNNEQFF.

This clone was counted only a few times. The chain carries TRBV29-1 and TRBJ2-2; 8 bases map to TRBD1. There are 13 residues in the CDR3. CDR1 SQVTM and CDR2 ANQGSEA come from the germline V gene. The trim removed 6 bases at V and 5 bases at J, leaving 5 bases unmatched. CDR3 coding DNA: TGCAGCGTCTCAGGGGGCGCGACCGGGGAGCTGTTTTTT. This sequence encodes CSVSGGATGELFF.

This clone was observed a few times. For the CDR3, the DNA is TGCGCCAGCAGCCCTTTAGCGGGGGTCGCAGATACGCAGTATTTT. As protein: CASSPLAGVADTQYF. This chain joins TRBV4-1 and TRBJ2-3; 9 bases agree with TRBD2. With V trimmed by 4 bases and J by 4 bases, 6 bases remained unmatched. The CDR3 is made up of 15 amino acids. CDR1 is MGHRA, CDR2 YSYEKL, per germline.

The rearrangement links TRBV7-8 to TRBJ2-7; possibly TRBD1 for D (6 bases). The germline CDR1 and CDR2 sequences are SGHVS and FQNEAQ. The length of the CDR3 is 14 residues. V was clipped by 4 bases and J by 3 bases, with 13 bases between them. The chain's CDR3 is CASSSSEGVYEQYF. The CDR3 DNA follows: TGTGCCAGCAGCTCTTCCGAGGGGGTCTACGAGCAGTACTTC.

The CDR3 coding sequence is TGTGCCAGCGGGGACAGGGCTCCCTACGAGCAGTACTTC. Its translation: CASGDRAPYEQYF. The chain combines TRBV25-1 with TRBJ2-7; 9 bases match TRBD1. This CDR3 spans 13 amino acids. The germline CDR1 and CDR2 sequences are MGHDK and SYGVNS. The ends lost 8 bases at V and 2 bases at J; junction bases unmatched: 4.

The gene calls are TRBV19 and TRBJ1-2; D is uncertain. The CDR3 consists of 12 residues. Per the germline V gene, CDR1 is LNHDA and CDR2 is SQIVND (reference sequence). Trimming stripped 7 bases from V and 4 bases from J, with 10 bases between. The CDR3 spells CASMSGFYGYTF. The CDR3, as DNA: TGTGCCAGTATGTCAGGCTTCTATGGCTACACCTTC.

In its sample, this clone was seen a few times. This chain connects TRBV7-3 to TRBJ2-5, with 7 bases identical to TRBD2. This CDR3 region has 15 residues. Germline V lookup: CDR1 SGHTA, CDR2 FQGTGA. V lost 5 bases and J lost 3; bases outside the gene matches: 9. CDR3: CASSPRGGVEETQYF. The DNA for the CDR3 is TGTGCCAGCAGCCCCCGGGGAGGGGTGGAAGAGACCCAGTACTTC. The entire variable domain, with the rest obtained from reference TRBV7-3 and TRBJ2-5, is as follows: GAGVSQTPSNKVTEKGKYVELRCDPISGHTALYWYRQSLGQGPEFLIYFQGTGAADDSGLPNDRFFAVRPEGSVSTLKIQRTERGDSAVYLCASSPRGGVEETQYFGPGTRLLVL.

This clone was seen only a few times. The V gene is TRBV28, the J gene TRBJ1-2, with a tentative D call TRBD1 (5 bases). CDR1 MDHEN and CDR2 SYDVKM come from the germline V gene. The CDR3 length is 14 residues. V lost 5 bases to trimming and J lost 1 base, with 11 bases between them. CDR3 region: CASSPQTVNYGYTF. CDR3 DNA sequence: TGTGCCAGCAGTCCCCAGACAGTTAACTATGGCTACACCTTC.

This clone was picked up a small number of times. The chain joins TRBV25-1 to TRBJ2-5; 8 nucleotides line up with TRBD1. V gave up 5 bases and J gave up 4 bases; unmatched junction bases: 6. The CDR3 sequence is 14 residues long. Looked up from germline, CDR1 is MGHDK and CDR2 is SYGVNS. The CDR3 DNA sequence: TGTGCCAGCAGTCTACCGACAGGGGTAGAGACCCAGTACTTC. Encoded protein: CASSLPTGVETQYF.

The chain joins TRBV7-9 to TRBJ2-7; 9 nucleotides line up with TRBD2. The CDR3 is made up of 15 amino acids. Germline V gene data show CDR1 as SEHNR and CDR2 as FQNEAQ (reference sequence). Trimming cost V 4 bases and J 6 bases; bases outside gene matches: 10. CDR3 DNA: TGTGCCAGCAGCTCCCCCGGGGGTAGCGGGAGCGAGCAGTACTTC. This translates into CASSSPGGSGSEQYF.

This clone was seen only a few times. The J gene is TRBJ1-5, the V gene TRBV2; D remains unclear. The CDR3 sequence is 15 residues long. The V gene lost 5 bases and the J gene lost 0 bases, with 11 bases spanning the gap. CDR1 and CDR2 (germline): SNHLY, FYNNEI. The CDR3 DNA follows: TGTGCCAGCAGTCCCGCTACGGTTAGCAATCAGCCCCAGCATTTT. This codes for CASSPATVSNQPQHF.

The chain is built from TRBV5-1 and TRBJ2-7, with a tentative D call TRBD2 (5 bases). The CDR3 extends over 15 amino acids. Trimming removed 4 bases at V and 0 bases at J, with 14 bases between. Germline CDR1 SGHRS, CDR2 YFSETQ. The CDR3 coding sequence is TGCGCCAGCAGCAGGGTCGGCGGGCCCTCCTACGAGCAGTACTTC. Its protein is CASSRVGGPSYEQYF. Using reference TRBV5-1 and TRBJ2-7 for the parts outside the CDR3, the full variable domain is KAGVTQTPRYLIKTRGQQVTLSCSPISGHRSVSWYQQTPGQGLQFLFEYFSETQRNKGNFPGRFSGRQFSNSRSEMNVSTLELGDSALYLCASSRVGGPSYEQYFGPGTRLTVT.

The chain has TRBV4-3 and TRBJ2-1; TRBD2 aligns across 7 bases. This CDR3 spans 16 amino acids. Germline V gene sequence: CDR1 LGHNA, CDR2 YSLEER. V dropped 0 bases and J dropped 4; count of bases not matched to a gene: 6. This CDR3 is CASSQETAGEYNEQFF. The CDR3 DNA reads TGCGCCAGCAGCCAAGAGACGGCGGGGGAGTACAATGAGCAGTTCTTC.

The chain carries TRBV7-2 and TRBJ2-1, with TRBD1 as a possible D gene (6 bases). Germline-derived CDR1 and CDR2 are SGHTA and FQGNSA. The CDR3 is 14 residues long. Trimming shortened V by 5 bases and J by 6 bases, and 14 bases separated the two germline ends. As DNA, the CDR3 is TGTGCCAGCAGCACCCGCAGGGGCCTCAATGAGCAGTTCTTC. It specifies CASSTRRGLNEQFF.

This clone was seen only once. The CDR3 region has the DNA TGTGCCAGCAGCCCTAGCGGGGACTTCTACAATGAGCAGTTCTTC. This translates into CASSPSGDFYNEQFF. The chain joins TRBV7-9 to TRBJ2-1, with 9 bases lining up with TRBD2. This CDR3 region has 15 residues. Germline V gene lookup returns CDR1 SEHNR and CDR2 FQNEAQ (reference sequence). J lost 3 bases, V lost 5 bases, and 5 bases had no gene match. Together with reference TRBV7-9 and TRBJ2-1, the CDR3 gives the full variable domain: DTGVSQNPRHKITKRGQNVTFRCDPISEHNRLYWYRQTLGQGPEFLTYFQNEAQLEKSRLLSDRFSAERPKGSFSTLEIQRTEQGDSAMYLCASSPSGDFYNEQFFGPGTRLTVL.

This clone was seen a few times. The gene calls are TRBV30 and TRBJ1-2, with D perhaps TRBD1 (6 bases). The V gene lost 0 bases and the J gene lost 4 bases, with 12 bases spanning the gap. There are 14 residues in the CDR3. The germline gives CDR1 GTSNPN, CDR2 SVGIG (reference sequence). DNA of the CDR3: TGTGCCTGGAGTGTGGGACACGCTGGCTATGGCTACACCTTC. As protein: CAWSVGHAGYGYTF.